Each of the 29 T cell receptor beta chains below was sequenced from the same sample in a study of blood T cell repertoires in COVID-19 (dated by TCRdb to 2018 to 2020). Receptor libraries were prepared by the immunoSEQ multiplex PCR assay. What TCRdb holds here is the immuneACCESS table cut down to in-frame rearrangements. Part of the clones is not present; checked against another copy, under half of the missing clones reflect an unresolved V gene, and the others are unexplained. The sample table lists some 270,000 clones, 85% to 90% of them with a count of one. The ten largest clones take up roughly 4.3% of the sample. Sequencing was done on a sample of PBMCs or T cells enriched from blood (not recorded which). The receptor set was obtained from a woman aged 25-40 years with acute COVID-19.

The genes are TRBV7-2 and TRBJ2-1, with 13 nucleotides matching TRBD2. The CDR3 length is 16 residues. The germline V gene has CDR1 SGHTA and CDR2 FQGNSA. Unmatched junction bases numbered 5, after V lost 5 bases and J lost 4 bases. Here the CDR3 reads CASSLSLAGGYNEQFF. In DNA form, the CDR3 reads TGTGCCAGCAGCCTATCACTAGCGGGAGGGTACAATGAGCAGTTCTTC.

The gene calls are TRBV2 and TRBJ2-3; D call uncertain. The CDR3 is 13 residues long. V lost 4 bases and J lost 2, with 7 bases in between. The germline V gene encodes CDR1 SNHLY and CDR2 FYNNEI. The CDR3 DNA follows: TGTGCCAGCAGTGTTATGTACACAGATACGCAGTATTTT. It encodes CASSVMYTDTQYF. Variable domain in full (rest from reference TRBV2 and TRBJ2-3): EPEVTQTPSHQVTQMGQEVILRCVPISNHLYFYWYRQILGQKVEFLVSFYNNEISEKSEIFDDQFSVERPDGSNFTLKIRSTKLEDSAMYFCASSVMYTDTQYFGPGTRLTVL.

In regard to this clone: Other DNA sequences within the sample encode an identical CDR3. The chain has TRBV2 and TRBJ1-5, with 10 bases matching TRBD1. CDR1 SNHLY and CDR2 FYNNEI come from the germline V gene. V lost 4 bases and J lost 4; bases outside the gene matches: 4. The CDR3 runs to 15 residues. CDR3 sequence: CASSGTGGGNQPQHF. In nucleotides, the CDR3 is TGTGCCAGCAGTGGGACAGGGGGAGGAAATCAGCCCCAGCATTTT.

The genes are TRBV19 and TRBJ2-1; D may be TRBD2 (6 bases). The V gene's germline CDR1 is LNHDA and CDR2 SQIVND (reference sequence). The CDR3 has 12 residues. V lost 5 bases, J lost 6 bases, and 8 bases lay in between. CDR3 nucleotide sequence: TGTGCCAGTAGTCTGACTAGCAATGAGCAGTTCTTC. This translates into CASSLTSNEQFF.

The chain uses TRBV5-4 and TRBJ2-1, with 8 bases identical to TRBD2. The CDR3 extends over 15 amino acids. CDR1 and CDR2 from the germline V gene are SGHNT and YYREEE (reference sequence). The trim removed 4 bases at V and 6 bases at J, leaving 9 bases unmatched. CDR3 nucleotide sequence: TGTGCCAGCAGCCCATCTAGCGGGCCCCCCAATGAGCAGTTCTTC. As protein: CASSPSSGPPNEQFF.

The chain uses TRBV10-1 and TRBJ2-7, with D uncertain. CDR3 length: 10 amino acids. Trimming stripped 3 bases from V and 7 bases from J, with 4 bases between. From germline, CDR1 is WNHNN and CDR2 SYGVQD (reference sequence). CDR3 nucleotides: TGCGCCAGCAGTGACCAAGAGCAGTACTTC. Its translation: CASSDQEQYF.

The J gene is TRBJ2-7, the V gene TRBV12-1; the D call of TRBD1 is as the table states it, not checked on the DNA. TRBV12-1 is tagged as a pseudogene. This CDR3 comprises 16 residues. The CDR3 here is CASSLDQGGELDEQYF. In DNA form, the CDR3 reads TGTGCCAGCAGCTTGGATCAGGGGGGAGAATTGGACGAGCAGTACTTC.

This sequence joins TRBV4-1 and TRBJ1-2; a weak D match, TRBD1 (6 bases). There are 16 residues in the CDR3. V dropped 4 bases and J dropped 0 bases, with 15 bases sitting between them. In germline, CDR1 is MGHRA, CDR2 YSYEKL. The CDR3 DNA reads TGCGCCAGCAGCCCAACGCTGGGGGCGCCTAACTATGGCTACACCTTC. It translates to CASSPTLGAPNYGYTF.

The V and J genes are TRBV27 and TRBJ2-7; 10 bases line up with TRBD2. The CDR3 loop spans 13 amino acids. The germline V gene has CDR1 MNHEY and CDR2 SMNVEV (reference sequence). J lost 3 bases, V lost 9 bases, and 5 bases had no gene match. In DNA, the CDR3 is TGTGCCAGTGGGGCTAGCGGGAGCTACGAGCAGTACTTC. Amino acids: CASGASGSYEQYF.

The V gene is TRBV11-2, the J gene TRBJ1-3; TRBD1 matches 7 bases. V was pared by 3 bases and J by 4 bases, with 3 bases of the junction left unmatched. The germline CDR1 and CDR2 sequences are SGHAT and FQNNGV. CDR3 length equals 14 residues. The chain's CDR3 is CASSLTGTGNTIYF. As DNA, the CDR3 is TGTGCCAGCAGCTTGACAGGGACAGGAAACACCATATATTTT. Variable domain in full (rest from reference TRBV11-2 and TRBJ1-3): EAGVAQSPRYKIIEKRQSVAFWCNPISGHATLYWYQQILGQGPKLLIQFQNNGVVDDSQLPKDRFSAERLKGVDSTLKIQPAKLEDSAVYLCASSLTGTGNTIYFGEGSWLTVV.

The chain recombines TRBV7-2 with TRBJ2-1, with 7 bases identical to TRBD2. The CDR3 consists of 16 residues. With V trimmed by 1 base and J by 1 base, 4 bases remained unmatched. The germline V gene has CDR1 SGHTA and CDR2 FQGNSA. CDR3 nucleotides: TGTGCCAGCAGCTTAGTGGTGGGAGGGTCCTACAATGAGCAGTTCTTC. Residues: CASSLVVGGSYNEQFF.

The J gene is TRBJ2-1, the V gene TRBV3-1 (or the pseudogene TRBV3-2), with 7 nucleotides matching TRBD2. Trimming at V came to 1 base and at J to 5 bases, leaving 5 bases not matched to a gene. This CDR3 has 15 residues. The V gene's germline CDR1 is LGHDT and CDR2 YNNKEL (reference sequence). The CDR3 is CASSQVASGHNEQFF. The DNA of the CDR3 is TGTGCCAGCAGCCAAGTGGCTAGCGGACACAATGAGCAGTTCTTC.

The chain has TRBV19 and TRBJ2-1; 15 bases match TRBD2. The CDR3 spans 17 residues. V was pared by 5 bases and J by 7 bases, with 9 bases of the junction left unmatched. CDR1 LNHDA and CDR2 SQIVND come from the germline V gene (reference sequence). The CDR3 DNA follows: TGTGCCAGTAGTCTAAATCCGGGACTAGCGGGAGGTAATGAGCAGTTCTTC. This translates into CASSLNPGLAGGNEQFF.

The chain recombines TRBV4-3 with TRBJ1-2; D uncertain. V lost 4 bases and J 8 bases, leaving 23 bases between the germline ends. The CDR3 contains 16 residues. Germline assignment: CDR1 LGHNA and CDR2 YSLEER. In nucleotides, the CDR3 is TGCGCCAGCAGCCGAGATTTCTCGACTCTTGTGGAGGGCTACACCTTC. Its translation is CASSRDFSTLVEGYTF.

The J gene is TRBJ2-7, the V gene TRBV29-1, with D uncertain. The CDR3 extends over 14 amino acids. Trimming left V 2 bases short and J 1 base short, with 12 bases between. Looked up from germline, CDR1 is SQVTM and CDR2 is ANQGSEA. CDR3 residues: CSVEFGENSYEQYF. The CDR3 DNA sequence: TGCAGCGTTGAATTTGGAGAGAATTCCTACGAGCAGTACTTC.

V is TRBV6-6 and J is TRBJ1-1; tentative D call: TRBD1 (6 bases). The CDR3 is made up of 11 amino acids. Trimming removed 6 bases at V and 5 bases at J, with 7 bases between. Germline assignment: CDR1 MNHNY and CDR2 SVGAGI (reference sequence). The CDR3 coding sequence is TGTGCCAGCAGGAGGGGGACTGAAGCTTTCTTT. It codes for CASRRGTEAFF.

The chain links TRBV10-3 to TRBJ2-3; D is perhaps TRBD2 (6 bases). The CDR3 is 15 amino acids. Germline V gives CDR1 ENHRY, CDR2 SYGVKD. Trimming took 3 bases from V and 4 from J, leaving 14 bases between them. Here the CDR3 reads CAISDPGQRADTQYF. In DNA, the CDR3 is TGTGCCATCAGTGACCCGGGTCAGCGGGCAGATACGCAGTATTTT.

This rearrangement joins TRBV9 to TRBJ1-2; D gene unclear. Germline V lookup: CDR1 SGDLS, CDR2 YYNGEE. V was shortened by 3 bases and J by 0 bases, with 6 bases between the two germline ends. The CDR3 has 13 amino acids. CDR3 protein: CASSEQSNYGYTF. In nucleotides, the CDR3 is TGTGCCAGCAGCGAACAGTCTAACTATGGCTACACCTTC.

With respect to this clone: An end of the junction differs from the germline gene, which may be a read error. The rearrangement links TRBV18 to TRBJ1-5; a possible D gene is TRBD1 (6 bases). Germline assignment: CDR1 KGHSH and CDR2 LQKENI. The CDR3 loop spans 14 amino acids. CDR3 residues: CASSQGDSSQPQHF. CDR3 nucleotide sequence: TGTGCCAGCTCACAGGGGGATAGCAGTCAGCCCCAGCATTTT.

The chain employs TRBV13 and TRBJ2-1, with 13 bases lining up with TRBD2. This CDR3 has 15 residues. CDR1 and CDR2 from the germline V gene are PRHDT and FYEKMQ (reference sequence). Trimming removed 5 bases from V and 6 bases from J; junction bases left unmatched: 4. The CDR3 DNA sequence: TGTGCCAGCAGCGGTGGGACTAGCGGGGCCAATGAGCAGTTCTTC. Its translation is CASSGGTSGANEQFF.

CDR3 protein: CASSRDTYSNQPQHF. The CDR3 coding sequence is TGTGCCAGCAGCCGGGACACTTATAGCAATCAGCCCCAGCATTTT. The chain employs TRBV2 and TRBJ1-5; D is possibly TRBD1 (6 bases). Per the germline V gene, CDR1 is SNHLY and CDR2 is FYNNEI. The CDR3 loop spans 15 amino acids. V lost 6 bases and J 0 bases, leaving 12 bases between the germline ends.

This clone was observed once. V and J are TRBV3-1 (or the pseudogene TRBV3-2) and TRBJ1-4; 8 bases map to TRBD1. Germline V CDR1 and CDR2: LGHDT, YNNKEL (reference sequence). The CDR3 is 14 residues long. V was pared by 4 bases and J by 4 bases, with 2 bases of the junction left unmatched. The CDR3 DNA reads as TGTGCCAGCAGCCTAACAGGGGGTAATGAAAAACTGTTTTTT. Translated: CASSLTGGNEKLFF.

The count of this clone is one. As DNA, the CDR3 is TGCAGTGCTAGTGATACTGACAGGGAAAGCAACGAGCAGTACTTC. As protein: CSASDTDRESNEQYF. This chain links TRBV20-1 with TRBJ2-7, with 7 positions matching TRBD1. V lost 3 bases and J lost 5; bases outside the gene matches: 13. Germline CDR1 is DFQATT and CDR2 is SNEGSKA (reference sequence). The CDR3 spans 15 residues.

The rearrangement joins TRBV4-1 to TRBJ2-1, with TRBD2 matching over 8 bases. The V and J ends lost 1 base and 2 bases, in that order; junction bases with no gene match: 7. Per the germline V gene, CDR1 is MGHRA and CDR2 is YSYEKL. This CDR3 contains 17 residues. The DNA of the CDR3 is TGCGCCAGCAGCCAAGGAGGCGGGAGGAAAACCTACAATGAGCAGTTCTTC. Translation gives CASSQGGGRKTYNEQFF.

In this sample, this clone turned up once. In DNA form, the CDR3 reads TGCGCCAGCAGCCAAGAAAAGGAGCAAGACATTCAGTACTTC. It yields the protein CASSQEKEQDIQYF. The J gene is TRBJ2-4, the V gene TRBV4-1; D is undetermined. With 0 bases removed from V and 8 bases from J, the gap between germline ends came to 11 bases. Germline values: CDR1 MGHRA, CDR2 YSYEKL. CDR3 length equals 14 residues.

J is TRBJ2-3 and V is TRBV2, with a possible D match to TRBD2 (5 bases). The germline V and J ends were trimmed by 8 bases and 5 bases, with 20 bases remaining between them. This CDR3 region has 15 residues. In germline, CDR1 is SNHLY, CDR2 FYNNEI. The CDR3 DNA follows: TGTGCCAGCCCGGCACTTCCGGGGTCACAAGATACGCAGTATTTT. It specifies CASPALPGSQDTQYF.

V and J are TRBV7-2 and TRBJ2-7; TRBD2 aligns across 7 bases. The CDR3 has 13 amino acids. The V gene's germline CDR1 is SGHTA and CDR2 FQGNSA. J was trimmed by 2 bases and V by 7 bases; bases with no gene match: 5. The CDR3 protein is CASKSSGPYEQYF. Here the CDR3 DNA reads TGTGCCAGCAAATCTAGCGGCCCCTACGAGCAGTACTTC.

The chain couples TRBV24-1 to TRBJ1-2; TRBD1 agrees at 8 bases. CDR3 length: 15 amino acids. Looked up from germline, CDR1 is KGHDR and CDR2 is SFDVKD. V trimming: 0 bases; J trimming: 7 bases; junction bases outside the gene matches: 6. The chain's CDR3 is CATSDLGQGEGGYTF. Here the CDR3 DNA reads TGTGCCACCAGTGATTTGGGACAGGGCGAAGGTGGCTACACCTTC.

This clone was seen more than once but under ten times. The V and J genes are TRBV10-2 and TRBJ2-2; D is uncertain. The CDR3 consists of 12 residues. Trimming took 7 bases from V and 7 from J, leaving 10 bases between them. Germline values: CDR1 WSHSY, CDR2 SAAADI. CDR3 in DNA: TGCGCCAGCACCAACCTCGGCGGGGAGCTGTTTTTT. Encoded protein: CASTNLGGELFF.